A selection of T cell receptor beta chains follows, all from one sample in a study of sequential checkpoint blockade in melanoma. Sequenced by immunoSEQ multiplex PCR; TCRdb stores in-frame clones only, minus some. The table includes more than 950 clones, 21% detected once. Here the sequenced sample was tumor tissue (inferred from file names), taken from a patient given nivolumab and ipilimumab in sequence. These receptors were taken from a human donor with melanoma. The CDR3 runs from the conserved cysteine through the conserved F or W. Each record gives: CDR3 length, clone size, V gene, CDR3 protein. Size values are once, few and many counts, or a class for expanded clones, and some rows have none.

>15|.|TRBV28
CASSFPTGERQPQHF
>16|few|TRBV11-3
CASSQGDGGTNYGYTF
>13|.|TRBV30
CAWSSEGEQPQHF
>13|medium-sized|TRBV7-4
CASSLGTGYEQYF
>14|.|TRBV7-1
CASSQDGSSYEQYF
>14|.|TRBV11-3
CASSLVTGTDTQYF
>16|few|TRBV4-1
CASSQDGRSVDDGYTF
>13|.|TRBV18
CASSPLPRDEQFF
>14|.|TRBV6-8
CASSYRSPGTEAFF
>17|.|TRBV19
CASSSPGTGNSGNTIYF
>14|few|TRBV6-8
CASSYSGPDNEQFF
>15|few|TRBV15
CATSRSRTANTEAFF
>17|few|TRBV5-3
CARSLAYPRDSTDTQYF
>14|few|TRBV9
CASSVGGGAYEQYF
>15|few|TRBV9
CASSVGNSFTDTQYF
>13|.|TRBV19
CASSIGRNTEAFF
>15|few|TRBV11-3
CASSLGQLGSTEAFF
>14|medium-sized|TRBV11-3
CASSRDRGFNEQYF
>16|.|TRBV19
CASIDPRGAGYNEQFF
>17|.|TRBV11-3
CASSPQGTSGSQETQYF
>15|large|TRBV6-8
CASSDPPDSSQPQHF
>12|few|TRBV6-8
CASKTGEDTQYF
>15|few|TRBV23-1
CASSPSGQCTDTQYF
>15|.|TRBV15
CATSRVPAGQETQYF
>14|few|TRBV11-3
CASSPREGVETQYF
>14|.|TRBV28
CASRTGTSYNEQFF
>16|.|TRBV11-3
CASSPPGGKITGELFF
>15|medium-sized|TRBV7-6
CASSFGSSGVGEQYF
>13|few|TRBV19
CASSIAGNQPQHF
>15|.|TRBV6-8
CASSPPRDSTGELFF
>14|few|TRBV28
CASSLYRTDTEAFF
>16|medium-sized|TRBV11-1
CASSPTGSWGNQPQHF